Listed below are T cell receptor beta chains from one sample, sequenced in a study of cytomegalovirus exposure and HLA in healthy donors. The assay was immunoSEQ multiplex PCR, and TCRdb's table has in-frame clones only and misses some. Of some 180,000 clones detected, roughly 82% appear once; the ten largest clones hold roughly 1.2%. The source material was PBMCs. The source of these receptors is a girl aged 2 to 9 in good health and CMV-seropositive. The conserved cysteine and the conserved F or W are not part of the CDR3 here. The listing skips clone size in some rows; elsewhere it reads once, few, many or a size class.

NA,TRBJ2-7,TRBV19,ASSIGQSYEQY
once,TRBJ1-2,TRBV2,ASRADSYGYT
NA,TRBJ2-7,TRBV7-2,ASSATGYEQY
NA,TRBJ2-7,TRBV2,ASSGERAGRPYEQY
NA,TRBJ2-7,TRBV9,ASSVAGLAGQDEQY
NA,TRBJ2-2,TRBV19,ASSIASRWRGKRGELF
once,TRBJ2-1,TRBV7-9,ASSSLDNEQF
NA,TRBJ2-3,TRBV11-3,ASSPRTSGSTDTQY
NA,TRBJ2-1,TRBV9,ASSPRLAVYNEQF
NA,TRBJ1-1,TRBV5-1,ASSYRQGDNTEAF
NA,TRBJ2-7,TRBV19,ASSAGRGLYEQY
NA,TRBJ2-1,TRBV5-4,ASSFGLAGANEQF
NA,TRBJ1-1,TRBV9,ASSVAEGTEAF
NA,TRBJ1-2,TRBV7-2,ASSTETGPYGYT
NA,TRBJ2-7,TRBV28,ASREYEQY
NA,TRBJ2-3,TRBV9,ASSVVGDTDTQY
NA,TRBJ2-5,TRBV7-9,ASIDTGGQETQY
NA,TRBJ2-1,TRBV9,ASSVLGVAGDQQF
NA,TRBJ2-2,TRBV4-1,ASSQDGRPGQGTGELF
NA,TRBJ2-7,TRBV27,ASSTRSSPRELERGRGVQY
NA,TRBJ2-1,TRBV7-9,ASSSGLAETPPYNEQF
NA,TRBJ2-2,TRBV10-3,AIRPRTGTGELF
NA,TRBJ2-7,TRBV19,ASSSVVGTGKYEQY
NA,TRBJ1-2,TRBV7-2,ASSLDSGANYGYT
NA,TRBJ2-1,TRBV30,AWSVRLADNEQF